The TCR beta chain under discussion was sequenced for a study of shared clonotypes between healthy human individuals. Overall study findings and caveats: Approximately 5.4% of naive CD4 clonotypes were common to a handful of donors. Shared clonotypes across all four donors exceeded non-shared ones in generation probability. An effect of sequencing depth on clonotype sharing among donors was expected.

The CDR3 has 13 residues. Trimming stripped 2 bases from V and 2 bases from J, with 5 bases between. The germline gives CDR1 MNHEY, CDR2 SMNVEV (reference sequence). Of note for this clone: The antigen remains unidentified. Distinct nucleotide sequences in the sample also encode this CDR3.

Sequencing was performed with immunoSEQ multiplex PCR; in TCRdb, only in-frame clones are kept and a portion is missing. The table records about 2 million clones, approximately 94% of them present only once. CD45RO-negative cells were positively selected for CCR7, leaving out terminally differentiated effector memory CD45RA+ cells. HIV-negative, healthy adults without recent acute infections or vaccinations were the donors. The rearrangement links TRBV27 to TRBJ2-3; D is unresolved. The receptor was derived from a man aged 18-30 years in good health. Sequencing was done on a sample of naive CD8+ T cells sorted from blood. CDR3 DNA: TGTGCCAGCAGTTTACTGCACACAGATACGCAGTATTTT. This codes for CASSLLHTDTQYF.